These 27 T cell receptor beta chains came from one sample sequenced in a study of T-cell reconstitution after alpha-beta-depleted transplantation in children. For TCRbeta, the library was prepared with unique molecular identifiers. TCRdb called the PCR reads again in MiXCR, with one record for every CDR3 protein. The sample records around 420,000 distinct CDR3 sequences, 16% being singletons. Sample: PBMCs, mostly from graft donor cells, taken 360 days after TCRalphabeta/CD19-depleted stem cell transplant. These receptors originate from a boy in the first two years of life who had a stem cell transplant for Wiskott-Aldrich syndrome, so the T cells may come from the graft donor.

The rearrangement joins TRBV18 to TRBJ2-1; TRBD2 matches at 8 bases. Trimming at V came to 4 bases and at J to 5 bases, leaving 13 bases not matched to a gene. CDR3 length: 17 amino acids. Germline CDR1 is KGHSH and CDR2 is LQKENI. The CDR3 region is CASSQYRTSGGNNEQFF. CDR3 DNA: TGTGCCAGCTCACAATATCGAACTAGCGGAGGTAACAATGAGCAGTTCTTC.

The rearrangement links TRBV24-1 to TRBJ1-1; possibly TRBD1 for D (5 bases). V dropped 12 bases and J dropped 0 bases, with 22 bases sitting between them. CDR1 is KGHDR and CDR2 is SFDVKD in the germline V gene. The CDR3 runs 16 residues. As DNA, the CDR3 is TGTGCCCCCCTCCGGGCAGGGCGGAAGATGAACACTGAAGCTTTCTTT. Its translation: CAPLRAGRKMNTEAFF.

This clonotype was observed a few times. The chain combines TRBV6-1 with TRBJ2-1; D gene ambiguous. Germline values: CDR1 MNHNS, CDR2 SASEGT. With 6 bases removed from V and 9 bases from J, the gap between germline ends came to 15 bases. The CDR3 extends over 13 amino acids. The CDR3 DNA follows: TGTGCCAGCAGACACCCTTGGGGAAGTGAGCAGTTCTTC. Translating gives CASRHPWGSEQFF.

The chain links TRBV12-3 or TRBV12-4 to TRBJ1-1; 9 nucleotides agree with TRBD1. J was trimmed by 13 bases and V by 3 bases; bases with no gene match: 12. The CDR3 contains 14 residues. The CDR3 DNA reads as TGTGCCAGCAGTTTGTCGGACAGGGGTTTGAAGGGTTTCTTT. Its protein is CASSLSDRGLKGFF.

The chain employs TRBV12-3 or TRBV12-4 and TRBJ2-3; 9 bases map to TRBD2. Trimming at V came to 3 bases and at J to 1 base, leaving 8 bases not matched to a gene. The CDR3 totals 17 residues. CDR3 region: CASSLKMTSGRTDTQYF. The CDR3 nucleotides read TGTGCCAGCAGTTTGAAAATGACTAGCGGACGCACAGATACGCAGTATTTT.

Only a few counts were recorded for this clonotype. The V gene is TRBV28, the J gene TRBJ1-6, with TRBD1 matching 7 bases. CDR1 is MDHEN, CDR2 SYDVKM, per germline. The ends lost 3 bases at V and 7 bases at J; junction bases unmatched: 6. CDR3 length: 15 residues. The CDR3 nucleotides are TGTGCCAGCAGTTTCCGGGACAGACTAAATTCACCCCTCCACTTT. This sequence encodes CASSFRDRLNSPLHF. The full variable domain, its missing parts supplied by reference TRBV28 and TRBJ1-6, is DVKVTQSSRYLVKRTGEKVFLECVQDMDHENMFWYRQDPGLGLRLIYFSYDVKMKEKGDIPEGYSVSREKKERFSLILESASTNQTSMYLCASSFRDRLNSPLHFGNGTRLTVT.

The CDR3 sequence: CSARKGGNTQYF. DNA of the CDR3: TGCAGTGCTAGAAAAGGGGGAAATACGCAGTATTTT. V usage is TRBV20-1 and J usage is TRBJ2-3; maybe TRBD1 (6 bases). Germline V gives CDR1 DFQATT, CDR2 SNEGSKA (reference sequence). This CDR3 has 12 amino acids. V was cut by 2 bases and J by 7 bases, with 10 bases left in between.

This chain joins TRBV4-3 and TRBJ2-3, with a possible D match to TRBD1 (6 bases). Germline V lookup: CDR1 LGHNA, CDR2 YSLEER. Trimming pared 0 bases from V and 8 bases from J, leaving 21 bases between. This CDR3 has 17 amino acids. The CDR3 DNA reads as TGCGCCAGCAGCCAAGATTTTTCGACAGGCTCGGACAGTACGCAGTATTTT. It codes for CASSQDFSTGSDSTQYF.

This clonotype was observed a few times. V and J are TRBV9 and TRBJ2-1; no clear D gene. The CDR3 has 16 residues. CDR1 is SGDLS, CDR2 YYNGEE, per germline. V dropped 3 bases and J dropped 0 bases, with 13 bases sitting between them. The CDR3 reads CASSERSHLSYNEQFF. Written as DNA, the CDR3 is TGTGCCAGCAGCGAGAGGTCCCATCTCTCCTACAATGAGCAGTTCTTC.

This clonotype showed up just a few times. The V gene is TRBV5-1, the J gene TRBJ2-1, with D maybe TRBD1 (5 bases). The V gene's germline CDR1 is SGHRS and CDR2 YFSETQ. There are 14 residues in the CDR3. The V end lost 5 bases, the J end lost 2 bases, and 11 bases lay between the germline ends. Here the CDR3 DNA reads TGCGCCAGCAGAGAGCCAGGGCCCTACAATGAGCAGTTCTTC. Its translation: CASREPGPYNEQFF.

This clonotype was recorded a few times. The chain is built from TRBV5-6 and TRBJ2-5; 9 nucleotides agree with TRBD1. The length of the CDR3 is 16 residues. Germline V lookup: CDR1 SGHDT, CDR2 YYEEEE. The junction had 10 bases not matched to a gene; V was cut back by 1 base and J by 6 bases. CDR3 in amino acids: CASSLLGATGGKTQYF. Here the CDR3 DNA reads TGTGCCAGCAGCTTGTTGGGTGCGACAGGGGGGAAGACCCAGTACTTC. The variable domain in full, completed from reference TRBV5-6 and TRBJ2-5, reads DAGVTQSPTHLIKTRGQQVTLRCSPKSGHDTVSWYQQALGQGPQFIFQYYEEEERQRGNFPDRFSGHQFPNYSSELNVNALLLGDSALYLCASSLLGATGGKTQYFGPGTRLLVL.

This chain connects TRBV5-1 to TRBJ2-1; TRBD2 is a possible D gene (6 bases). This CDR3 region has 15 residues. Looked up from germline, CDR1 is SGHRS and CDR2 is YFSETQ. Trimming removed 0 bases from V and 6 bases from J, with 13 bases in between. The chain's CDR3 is CASSLGGTLFNEQFF. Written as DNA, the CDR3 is TGCGCCAGCAGCTTGGGGGGGACTCTCTTCAATGAGCAGTTCTTC.

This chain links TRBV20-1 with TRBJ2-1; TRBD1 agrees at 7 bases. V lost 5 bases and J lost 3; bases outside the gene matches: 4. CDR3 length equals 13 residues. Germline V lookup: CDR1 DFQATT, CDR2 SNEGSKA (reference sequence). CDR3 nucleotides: TGCAGTGCTGCCGGGACAGTCTACAATGAGCAGTTCTTC. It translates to CSAAGTVYNEQFF.

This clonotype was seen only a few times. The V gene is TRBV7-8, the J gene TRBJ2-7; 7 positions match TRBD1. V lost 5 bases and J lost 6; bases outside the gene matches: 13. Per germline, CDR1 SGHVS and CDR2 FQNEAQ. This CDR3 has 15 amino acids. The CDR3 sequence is CASSKIQGNGGEQYF. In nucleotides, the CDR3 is TGTGCCAGCAGCAAAATACAGGGGAACGGCGGCGAGCAGTACTTC.

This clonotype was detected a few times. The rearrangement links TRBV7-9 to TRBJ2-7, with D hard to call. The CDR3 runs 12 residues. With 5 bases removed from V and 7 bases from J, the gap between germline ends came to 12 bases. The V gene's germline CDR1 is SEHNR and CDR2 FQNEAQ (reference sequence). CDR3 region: CASSGLPGEQYF. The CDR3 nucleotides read TGTGCCAGCAGCGGTCTCCCTGGAGAGCAGTACTTC.

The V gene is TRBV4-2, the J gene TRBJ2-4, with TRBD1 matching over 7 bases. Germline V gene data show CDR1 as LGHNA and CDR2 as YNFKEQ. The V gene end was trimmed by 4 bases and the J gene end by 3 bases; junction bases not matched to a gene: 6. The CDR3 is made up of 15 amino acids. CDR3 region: CASSRSGTDKNIQYF. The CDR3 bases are TGTGCCAGCAGCCGATCCGGGACAGACAAAAACATTCAGTACTTC.

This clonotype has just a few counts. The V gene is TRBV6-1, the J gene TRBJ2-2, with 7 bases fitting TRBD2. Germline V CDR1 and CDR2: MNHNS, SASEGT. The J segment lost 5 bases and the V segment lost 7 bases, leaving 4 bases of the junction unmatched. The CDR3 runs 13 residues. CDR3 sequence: CASKASGTGELFF. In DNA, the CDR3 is TGTGCCAGCAAGGCTAGCGGTACCGGGGAGCTGTTTTTT.

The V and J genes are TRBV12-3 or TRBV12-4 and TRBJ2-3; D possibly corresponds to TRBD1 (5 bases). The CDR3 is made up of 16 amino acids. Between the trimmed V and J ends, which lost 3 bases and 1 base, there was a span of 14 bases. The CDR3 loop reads CASSLHRGFGTDTQYF. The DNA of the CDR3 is TGTGCCAGCAGTTTGCATAGGGGATTCGGCACAGATACGCAGTATTTT.

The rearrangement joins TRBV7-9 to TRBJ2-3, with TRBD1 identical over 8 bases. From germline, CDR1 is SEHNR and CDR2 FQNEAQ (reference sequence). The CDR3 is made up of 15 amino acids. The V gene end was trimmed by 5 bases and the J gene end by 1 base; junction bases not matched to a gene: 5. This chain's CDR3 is CASSRQGTRTDTQYF. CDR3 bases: TGTGCCAGCAGCCGACAGGGGACCCGCACAGATACGCAGTATTTT.

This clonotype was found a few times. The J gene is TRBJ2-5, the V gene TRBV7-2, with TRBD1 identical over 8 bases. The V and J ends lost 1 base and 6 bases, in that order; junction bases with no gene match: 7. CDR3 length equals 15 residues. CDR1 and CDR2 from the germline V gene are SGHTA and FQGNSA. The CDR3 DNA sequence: TGTGCCAGCAGCTTAGGACAGGGGAGACCCCAGACCCAGTACTTC. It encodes CASSLGQGRPQTQYF.

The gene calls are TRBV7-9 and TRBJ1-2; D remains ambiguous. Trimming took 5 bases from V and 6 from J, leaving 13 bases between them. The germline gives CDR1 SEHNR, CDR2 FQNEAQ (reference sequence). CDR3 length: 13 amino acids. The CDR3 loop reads CASSRAMVDGYTF. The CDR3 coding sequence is TGTGCCAGCAGCCGCGCCATGGTGGATGGCTACACCTTC.

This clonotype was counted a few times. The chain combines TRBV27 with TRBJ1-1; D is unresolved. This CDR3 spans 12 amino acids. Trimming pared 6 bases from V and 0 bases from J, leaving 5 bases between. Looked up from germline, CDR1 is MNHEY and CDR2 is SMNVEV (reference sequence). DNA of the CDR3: TGTGCCAGCAGGAAGATGAACACTGAAGCTTTCTTT. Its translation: CASRKMNTEAFF.

The CDR3 loop reads CASRGLAGAPQETQYF. DNA for the CDR3: TGCGCCAGCAGGGGACTAGCGGGGGCTCCCCAAGAGACCCAGTACTTC. This chain connects TRBV10-2 to TRBJ2-5; 14 bases line up with TRBD2. The CDR3 extends over 16 amino acids. After removal of 6 bases from V and 1 base from J, the junction contained 4 bases not matched to a gene. Germline V gene lookup returns CDR1 WSHSY and CDR2 SAAADI.

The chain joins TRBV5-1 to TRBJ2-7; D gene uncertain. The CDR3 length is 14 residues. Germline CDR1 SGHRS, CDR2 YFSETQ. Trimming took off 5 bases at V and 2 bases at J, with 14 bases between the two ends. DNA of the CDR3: TGCGCCAGCAGTCGACACAGTGGGACCTACGAGCAGTACTTC. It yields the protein CASSRHSGTYEQYF.

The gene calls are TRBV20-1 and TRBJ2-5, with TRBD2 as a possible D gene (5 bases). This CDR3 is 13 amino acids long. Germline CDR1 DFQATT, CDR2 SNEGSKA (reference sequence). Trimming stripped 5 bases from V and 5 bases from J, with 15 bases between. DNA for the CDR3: TGCAGTGCTCCTACTAGGGATTTGGAGACCCAGTACTTC. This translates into CSAPTRDLETQYF.

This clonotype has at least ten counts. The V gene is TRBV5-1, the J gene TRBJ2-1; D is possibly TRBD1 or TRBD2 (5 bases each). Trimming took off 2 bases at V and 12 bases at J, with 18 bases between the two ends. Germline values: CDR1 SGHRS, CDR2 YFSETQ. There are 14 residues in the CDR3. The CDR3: CASSFTGQERGQFF. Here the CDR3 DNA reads TGCGCCAGCAGCTTCACAGGCCAAGAGAGGGGGCAGTTCTTC.

CDR3 amino acids: CASSFWVEGTEAFF. CDR3 DNA: TGCGCCAGCAGCTTTTGGGTGGAAGGCACTGAAGCTTTCTTT. The chain couples TRBV5-1 to TRBJ1-1; unclear D gene. The CDR3 runs to 14 residues. Trimming shortened V by 2 bases and J by 4 bases, and 12 bases separated the two germline ends. Germline V lookup: CDR1 SGHRS, CDR2 YFSETQ.